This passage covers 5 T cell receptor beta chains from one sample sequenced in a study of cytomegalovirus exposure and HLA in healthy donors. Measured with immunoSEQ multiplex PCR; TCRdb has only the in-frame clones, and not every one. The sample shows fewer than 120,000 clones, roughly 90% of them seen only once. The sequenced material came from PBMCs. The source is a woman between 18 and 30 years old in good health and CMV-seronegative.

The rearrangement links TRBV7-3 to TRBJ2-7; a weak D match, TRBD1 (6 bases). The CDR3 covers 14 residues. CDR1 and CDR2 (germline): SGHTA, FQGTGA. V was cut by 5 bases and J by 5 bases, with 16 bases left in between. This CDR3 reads CASSRQGFVDEQYF. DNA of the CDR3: TGTGCCAGCAGCCGGCAGGGGTTCGTCGACGAGCAGTACTTC.

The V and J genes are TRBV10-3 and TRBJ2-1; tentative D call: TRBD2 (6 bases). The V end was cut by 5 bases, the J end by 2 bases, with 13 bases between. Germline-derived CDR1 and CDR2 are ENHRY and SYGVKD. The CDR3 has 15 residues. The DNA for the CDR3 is TGTGCCATCAGTCAAGCGGAGGGGACCTACAATGAGCAGTTCTTC. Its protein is CAISQAEGTYNEQFF.

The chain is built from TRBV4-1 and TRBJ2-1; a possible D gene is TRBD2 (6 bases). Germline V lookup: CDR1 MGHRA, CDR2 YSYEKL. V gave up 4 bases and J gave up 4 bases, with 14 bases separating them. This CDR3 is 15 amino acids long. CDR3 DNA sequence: TGCGCCAGCAGCCGAACCGGGACTCTTTACAATGAGCAGTTCTTC. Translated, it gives CASSRTGTLYNEQFF.

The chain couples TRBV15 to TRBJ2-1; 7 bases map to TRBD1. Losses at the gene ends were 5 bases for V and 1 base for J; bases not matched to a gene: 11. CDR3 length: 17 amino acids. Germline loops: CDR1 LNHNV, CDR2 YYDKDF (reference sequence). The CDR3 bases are TGTGCCACCAGCCAATTACCCCGACAGGGATCCTACAATGAGCAGTTCTTC. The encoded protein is CATSQLPRQGSYNEQFF.

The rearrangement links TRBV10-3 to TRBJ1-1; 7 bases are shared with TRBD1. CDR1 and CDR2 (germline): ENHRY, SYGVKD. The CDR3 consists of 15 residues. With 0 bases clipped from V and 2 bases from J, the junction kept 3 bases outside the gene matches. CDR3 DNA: TGTGCCATCAGTGAGTCGGGACAGCCTAACACTGAAGCTTTCTTT. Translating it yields CAISESGQPNTEAFF.